This T cell receptor (beta chain) is drawn from a study of CD8 T cells in ankylosing spondylitis. The V segment lost 6 bases and the J segment 4 bases; nucleotides outside the gene matches: 7. The CDR3 contains 14 residues. TCRdb reanalysed the 5' RACE reads using MiXCR and keeps one entry per CDR3 protein. The sample yields 200,000 to 300,000 distinct CDR3 sequences, roughly a quarter seen once. This clonotype was counted many times. This clonotype was sampled from a male donor with ankylosing spondylitis or in good health (not recorded which). The V gene is TRBV12-3 or TRBV12-4, the J gene TRBJ1-1; 8 bases line up with TRBD1. Sequences were obtained from blood, either unsorted or a sorted T cell fraction (not recorded which). The CDR3 spells CASSPGGWSTEAFF. CDR3 DNA: TGTGCCAGCAGCCCAGGGGGCTGGAGCACTGAAGCTTTCTTT.